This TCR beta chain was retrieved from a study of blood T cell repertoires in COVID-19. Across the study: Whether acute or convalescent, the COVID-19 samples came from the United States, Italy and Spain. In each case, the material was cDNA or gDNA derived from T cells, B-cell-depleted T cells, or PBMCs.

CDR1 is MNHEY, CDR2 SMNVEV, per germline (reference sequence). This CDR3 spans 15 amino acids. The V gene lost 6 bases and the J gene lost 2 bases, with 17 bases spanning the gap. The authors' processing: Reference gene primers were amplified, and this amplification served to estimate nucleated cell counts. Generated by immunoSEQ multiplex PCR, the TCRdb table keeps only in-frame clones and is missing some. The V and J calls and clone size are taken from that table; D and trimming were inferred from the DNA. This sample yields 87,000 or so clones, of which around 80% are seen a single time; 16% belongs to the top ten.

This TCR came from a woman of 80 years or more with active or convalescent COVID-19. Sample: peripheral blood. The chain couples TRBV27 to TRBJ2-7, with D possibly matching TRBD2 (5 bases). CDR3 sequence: CASRARGQTPYEQYF. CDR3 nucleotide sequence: TGTGCCAGCAGAGCCCGAGGGCAGACCCCCTACGAGCAGTACTTC.